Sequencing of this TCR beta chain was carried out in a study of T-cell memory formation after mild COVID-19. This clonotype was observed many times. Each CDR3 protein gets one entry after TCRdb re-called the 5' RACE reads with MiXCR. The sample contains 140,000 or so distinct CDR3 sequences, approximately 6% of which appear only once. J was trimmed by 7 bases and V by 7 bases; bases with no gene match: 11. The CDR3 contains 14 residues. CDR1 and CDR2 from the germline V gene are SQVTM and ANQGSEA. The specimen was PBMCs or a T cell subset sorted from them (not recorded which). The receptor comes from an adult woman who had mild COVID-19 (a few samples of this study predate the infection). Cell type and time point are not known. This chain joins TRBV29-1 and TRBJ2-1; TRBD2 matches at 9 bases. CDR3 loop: CSGLSGSGGNEQFF. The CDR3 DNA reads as TGCAGCGGACTTAGCGGGAGTGGTGGGAATGAGCAGTTCTTC.